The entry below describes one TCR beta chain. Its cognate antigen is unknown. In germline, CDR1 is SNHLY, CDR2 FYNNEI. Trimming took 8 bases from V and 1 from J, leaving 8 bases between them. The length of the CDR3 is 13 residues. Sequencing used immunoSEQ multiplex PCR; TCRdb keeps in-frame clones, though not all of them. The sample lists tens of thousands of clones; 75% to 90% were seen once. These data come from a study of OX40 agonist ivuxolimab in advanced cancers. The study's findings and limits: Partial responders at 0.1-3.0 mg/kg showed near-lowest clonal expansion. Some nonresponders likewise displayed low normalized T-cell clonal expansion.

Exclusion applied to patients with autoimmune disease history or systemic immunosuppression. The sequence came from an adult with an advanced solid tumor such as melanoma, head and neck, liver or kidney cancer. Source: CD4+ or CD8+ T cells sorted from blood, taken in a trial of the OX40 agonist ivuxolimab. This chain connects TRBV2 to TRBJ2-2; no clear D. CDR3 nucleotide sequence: TGTGCCAGCTTCCAGGTGAACACCGGGGAGCTGTTTTTT. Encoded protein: CASFQVNTGELFF.